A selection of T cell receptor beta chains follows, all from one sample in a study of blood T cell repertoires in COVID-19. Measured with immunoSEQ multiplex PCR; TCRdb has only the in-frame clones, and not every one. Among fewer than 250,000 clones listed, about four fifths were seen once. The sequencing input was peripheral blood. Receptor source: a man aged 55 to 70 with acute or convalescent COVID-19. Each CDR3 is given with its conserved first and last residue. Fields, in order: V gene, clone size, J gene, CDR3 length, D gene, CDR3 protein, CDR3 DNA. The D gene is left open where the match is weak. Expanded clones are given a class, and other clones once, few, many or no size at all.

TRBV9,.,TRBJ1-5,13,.,CASSVDPDQPQHF,TGTGCCAGCAGCGTAGATCCCGATCAGCCCCAGCATTTT
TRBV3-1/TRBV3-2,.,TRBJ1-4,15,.,CASSRGQTQNEKLFF,TGTGCCAGCAGCCGCGGACAGACCCAAAATGAAAAACTGTTTTTT
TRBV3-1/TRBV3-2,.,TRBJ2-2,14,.,CASSQILPAGELFF,TGTGCCAGCAGCCAGATCCTACCGGCCGGGGAGCTGTTTTTT
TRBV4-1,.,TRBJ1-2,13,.,CASSQEALYGYTF,TGCGCCAGCAGCCAAGAAGCCCTGTATGGCTACACCTTC
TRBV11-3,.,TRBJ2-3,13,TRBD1,CASSLGDRDTQYF,TGTGCCAGCAGCTTAGGGGACAGGGATACGCAGTATTTT
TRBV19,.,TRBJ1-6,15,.,CASSISHSLNSPLHF,TGTGCCAGTAGTATAAGCCACAGCCTTAATTCACCCCTCCACTTT
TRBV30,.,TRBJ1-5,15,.,CAWSAFRGNNQPQHF,TGTGCCTGGAGCGCCTTCCGGGGGAACAATCAGCCCCAGCATTTT
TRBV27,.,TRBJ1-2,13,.,CASRTGGLAGYTF,TGTGCCAGCAGGACGGGAGGGTTGGCTGGCTACACCTTC
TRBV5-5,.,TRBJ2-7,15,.,CASSLAAGFNYEQYF,TGTGCCAGCAGCTTGGCCGCAGGGTTTAACTACGAGCAGTACTTC
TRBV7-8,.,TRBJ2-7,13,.,CASGIRDPYEQYF,TGTGCCAGCGGAATCCGGGATCCCTACGAGCAGTACTTC
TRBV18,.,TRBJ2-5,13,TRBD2,CASSPTGRETQYF,TGTGCCAGCTCACCCACCGGGAGGGAGACCCAGTACTTC
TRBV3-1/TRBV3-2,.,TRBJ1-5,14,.,CASSQGTSNQPQHF,TGTGCCAGCAGCCAAGGAACTTCCAATCAGCCCCAGCATTTT
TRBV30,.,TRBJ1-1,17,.,CAWSVGQGGGVNTEAFF,TGTGCCTGGAGTGTAGGGCAGGGAGGGGGAGTGAACACTGAAGCTTTCTTT
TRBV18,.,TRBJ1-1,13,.,CASSPSGGAGAFF,TGTGCCAGCTCACCATCCGGGGGGGCAGGTGCTTTCTTT
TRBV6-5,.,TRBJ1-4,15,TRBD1,CASSPQQGTNEKLFF,TGTGCCAGCAGTCCCCAACAGGGGACTAATGAAAAACTGTTTTTT
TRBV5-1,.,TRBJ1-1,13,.,CASSPVGVTEAFF,TGCGCCAGCAGCCCGGTAGGGGTTACTGAAGCTTTCTTT
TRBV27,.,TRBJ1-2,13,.,CASSFGEHYGYTF,TGTGCCAGCAGTTTCGGGGAGCACTATGGCTACACCTTC
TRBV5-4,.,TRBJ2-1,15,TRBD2,CASSLRSGGGFEQFF,TGTGCCAGCAGCTTGCGGTCGGGAGGAGGTTTTGAGCAGTTCTTC
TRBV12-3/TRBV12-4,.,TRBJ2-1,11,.,CASSSYNEQFF,TGTGCCAGCAGTTCCTATAACGAGCAGTTCTTC
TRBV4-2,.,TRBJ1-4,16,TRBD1,CASSQGRQGANEKLFF,TGTGCCAGCAGCCAAGGGAGACAGGGGGCTAATGAAAAACTGTTTTTT
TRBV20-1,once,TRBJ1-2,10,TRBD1,CRGTGVGYTF,TGCAGGGGGACAGGGGTTGGCTACACCTTC
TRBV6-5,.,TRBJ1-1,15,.,CASSHRTVMNTEAFF,TGTGCCAGCAGCCATCGGACAGTTATGAACACTGAAGCTTTCTTT
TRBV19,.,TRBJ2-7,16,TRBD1,CASSPDRTGNSYEQYF,TGTGCCAGTAGTCCTGATCGGACAGGGAATTCCTACGAGCAGTACTTC
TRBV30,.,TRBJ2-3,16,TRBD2,CAWSPGLAGVQSTQYF,TGTGCCTGGAGTCCCGGACTAGCGGGAGTTCAGTCTACGCAGTATTTT
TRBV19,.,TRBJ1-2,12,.,CASSRQDYGYTF,TGTGCCAGTAGTAGACAGGACTATGGCTACACCTTC
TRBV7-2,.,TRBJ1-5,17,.,CASSFSWRTDRNQPQHF,TGTGCCAGCAGCTTTTCTTGGAGGACGGACCGCAATCAGCCCCAGCATTTT